These 2 T cell receptor beta chains were all obtained from the same sample, sequenced in a study of blood T cell repertoires in COVID-19. The method was immunoSEQ multiplex PCR; TCRdb's version includes in-frame clones alone and lacks a portion of them. Seen here are roughly 300,000 clones, roughly 85% observed once, and the top ten hold just over 7%. The material sequenced was peripheral blood. Receptors originate from a human donor in a cohort sampled during active COVID-19.

CDR3 in amino acids: CASSHDSFEAFF. The CDR3, as DNA: TGTGCCAGCAGCCACGACAGTTTCGAAGCTTTCTTT. The genes are TRBV6-5 and TRBJ1-1; D perhaps matches TRBD1 (5 bases). Germline CDR1 reads MNHEY; CDR2 reads SVGAGI. The CDR3 covers 12 residues. Trimming left V 6 bases short and J 8 bases short, with 13 bases between.

This chain connects TRBV6-5 to TRBJ2-7; no clear D gene. The CDR3 is 12 residues long. From germline, CDR1 is MNHEY and CDR2 SVGAGI. V lost 6 bases to trimming and J lost 4 bases, with 10 bases between them. The CDR3, as DNA: TGTGCCAGCAGCTATTTAAATTACGAGCAGTACTTC. Its translation is CASSYLNYEQYF.